The 20 T cell receptor beta chains below were found in one sample sequenced in a study of cytomegalovirus exposure and HLA in healthy donors. 13 Jbeta primers and 60 Vbeta primers were used for the PCR. Only in-frame clones appear in the TCRdb table, and some are missing; sequencing was by immunoSEQ multiplex PCR. The data show around 120,000 clones, with 75% to 80% seen just once and roughly 3.3% held by the top ten. Material for sequencing was PBMCs. These TCRs come from a young woman in good health and CMV-seropositive.

The chain couples TRBV28 to TRBJ2-1, with D uncertain. Germline V gene sequence: CDR1 MDHEN, CDR2 SYDVKM. This CDR3 is built from 13 residues. V was clipped by 2 bases and J by 6 bases, with 8 bases between them. The CDR3 spells CASSLGRINEQFF. The CDR3 DNA is TGTGCCAGCAGTTTAGGCAGAATCAATGAGCAGTTCTTC.

This clone was observed a few times. The chain is built from TRBV6-1 and TRBJ1-5, with 9 bases matching TRBD1. Germline CDR1 reads MNHNS; CDR2 reads SASEGT. Trimming at V came to 1 base and at J to 6 bases, leaving 7 bases not matched to a gene. CDR3 size: 16 residues. The CDR3 loop is CASSEVSGQGRQPQHF. The CDR3, as DNA: TGTGCCAGCAGTGAAGTTTCGGGACAGGGACGTCAGCCCCAGCATTTT.

This clone has more than one count but fewer than ten. V usage is TRBV5-1 and J usage is TRBJ1-5; D remains unclear. The CDR3 is 14 amino acids. Germline V gives CDR1 SGHRS, CDR2 YFSETQ. With 4 bases removed from V and 3 bases from J, the gap between germline ends came to 11 bases. The CDR3 sequence is CASSPGGDNQPQHF. Written as DNA, the CDR3 is TGCGCCAGCAGCCCCGGCGGTGACAATCAGCCCCAGCATTTT.

The V and J genes are TRBV30 and TRBJ2-3; 9 nucleotides align to TRBD1. The CDR3 is 17 residues long. CDR1 GTSNPN and CDR2 SVGIG come from the germline V gene (reference sequence). Losses at the gene ends were 7 bases for V and 0 bases for J; bases not matched to a gene: 14. The CDR3 protein is CASELAPDRGSTDTQYF. In DNA form, the CDR3 reads TGTGCCTCCGAGTTAGCCCCGGACAGGGGTAGCACAGATACGCAGTATTTT.

The chain combines TRBV27 with TRBJ1-3; D not certain. The CDR3 runs 15 residues. Deletions cut 4 bases from V and 2 bases from J, with 12 bases between. Germline lookup yields CDR1 MNHEY and CDR2 SMNVEV (reference sequence). This CDR3 reads CASSSALPPGNTIYF. In DNA, the CDR3 is TGTGCCAGCAGTTCAGCGCTGCCCCCTGGAAACACCATATATTTT.

The chain combines TRBV6-6 with TRBJ1-3; D is uncertain. Germline CDR1 reads MNHNY; CDR2 reads SVGAGI (reference sequence). CDR3 length: 14 amino acids. Trimming shortened V by 6 bases and J by 0 bases, and 9 bases separated the two germline ends. CDR3 sequence: CASSPFSSGNTIYF. DNA for the CDR3: TGTGCCAGCAGCCCCTTTAGCTCTGGAAACACCATATATTTT.

In its sample, this clone was seen a few times. In DNA form, the CDR3 reads TGTGCCAGTAAAGGTGCTACGCAGGGGGCTGGAAATGAGCAGTTCTTC. Amino acids: CASKGATQGAGNEQFF. The chain joins TRBV19 to TRBJ2-1; 8 positions match TRBD1. V shed 7 bases and J 7 bases; nucleotides not matched to a gene: 15. The CDR3 sequence is 16 residues long. Germline V CDR1 and CDR2: LNHDA, SQIVND (reference sequence).

This clone was observed a single time. This chain links TRBV19 with TRBJ2-7; 9 nucleotides align to TRBD1. Germline values: CDR1 LNHDA, CDR2 SQIVND (reference sequence). The CDR3 sequence is 18 residues long. With V trimmed by 4 bases and J by 2 bases, 15 bases remained unmatched. CDR3: CASSTGTGTTASTYEQYF. The CDR3 DNA reads as TGTGCCAGTAGTACCGGGACAGGGACGACAGCCTCAACCTACGAGCAGTACTTC.

The gene calls are TRBV4-3 and TRBJ1-1; 8 bases align to TRBD1. Germline CDR1 and CDR2: LGHNA and YSLEER. The J segment lost 6 bases and the V segment lost 2 bases, leaving 14 bases of the junction unmatched. CDR3 length equals 17 residues. CDR3 nucleotide sequence: TGCGCCAGCAGCCAAACTGGGACAGGAATTTTGGGTGCTGAAGCTTTCTTT. Translating gives CASSQTGTGILGAEAFF.

The V gene is TRBV18, the J gene TRBJ2-6; D is perhaps TRBD1 (6 bases). Germline CDR1 reads KGHSH; CDR2 reads LQKENI. There are 17 residues in the CDR3. Trimming removed 5 bases from V and 0 bases from J, with 14 bases in between. CDR3 bases: TGTGCCAGCTCAAGCAGGGGATTCGGCTCTGGGGCCAACGTCCTGACTTTC. Protein: CASSSRGFGSGANVLTF.

The V and J genes are TRBV6-6 and TRBJ1-5; D remains unclear. This CDR3 has 16 amino acids. Trimming cost V 3 bases and J 4 bases, with 16 bases left between them. The germline gives CDR1 MNHNY, CDR2 SVGAGI (reference sequence). The chain's CDR3 is CASSYSDPPGNQPQHF. The CDR3 DNA sequence: TGTGCCAGCAGTTATTCGGACCCGCCGGGGAATCAGCCCCAGCATTTT.

The chain is built from TRBV30 and TRBJ1-1; D is perhaps TRBD1 (5 bases). The CDR3 is 10 amino acids. CDR1 is GTSNPN and CDR2 is SVGIG in the germline V gene (reference sequence). CDR3: CVGGETEAFF. DNA for the CDR3: TGTGTCGGGGGGGAGACTGAAGCTTTCTTT.

The rearrangement joins TRBV5-6 to TRBJ2-1, with D possibly matching TRBD1 (6 bases). The CDR3 covers 15 residues. The V gene lost 0 bases and the J gene lost 3 bases, with 10 bases spanning the gap. The germline V gene has CDR1 SGHDT and CDR2 YYEEEE. The CDR3 DNA reads TGTGCCAGCAGCTTGGCAGGGGTCCACTACAATGAGCAGTTCTTC. As protein: CASSLAGVHYNEQFF.

The CDR3 protein is CTSTLRGGDQPQHF. The CDR3 DNA sequence: TGCACCAGCACCCTCCGTGGGGGCGATCAGCCCCAGCATTTT. J is TRBJ1-5 and V is TRBV1; TRBD1, the D gene given by the table, was not confirmed from the DNA. TRBV1 is noted as a pseudogene. This CDR3 contains 14 residues.

The chain is built from TRBV6-1 and TRBJ1-2; TRBD1 aligns across 9 bases. Germline CDR1 reads MNHNS; CDR2 reads SASEGT. With 0 bases clipped from V and 7 bases from J, the junction kept 3 bases outside the gene matches. There are 14 residues in the CDR3. In nucleotides, the CDR3 is TGTGCCAGCAGTGAAGCCGGGACAGGGAGTGGCTACACCTTC. Amino acid sequence: CASSEAGTGSGYTF.

The CDR3 protein is CASSPNLTGIFSGYTF. The CDR3 nucleotides are TGCGCCAGCAGCCCCAATTTGACAGGGATCTTTTCTGGCTACACCTTC. V gene TRBV5-1 combines with J gene TRBJ1-2; 7 bases map to TRBD1. There are 16 residues in the CDR3. The germline V gene encodes CDR1 SGHRS and CDR2 YFSETQ. V gave up 4 bases and J gave up 7 bases; unmatched junction bases: 16. Drawing the rest from reference TRBV5-1 and TRBJ1-2, the complete variable domain is KAGVTQTPRYLIKTRGQQVTLSCSPISGHRSVSWYQQTPGQGLQFLFEYFSETQRNKGNFPGRFSGRQFSNSRSEMNVSTLELGDSALYLCASSPNLTGIFSGYTFGSGTRLTVV.

CDR3: CASSRSGTEAFF. The CDR3 DNA reads TGTGCCAGCAGTCGTTCAGGCACTGAAGCTTTCTTT. This rearrangement joins TRBV6-5 to TRBJ1-1; no firm D call. The CDR3 extends over 12 amino acids. Trimming removed 5 bases at V and 4 bases at J, with 8 bases between. From germline, CDR1 is MNHEY and CDR2 SVGAGI.

This sequence joins TRBV4-3 and TRBJ1-5; no reliable D call. Deletions cut 0 bases from V and 3 bases from J, with 9 bases between. Germline lookup yields CDR1 LGHNA and CDR2 YSLEER. The CDR3 runs 15 residues. The CDR3 DNA reads as TGCGCCAGCAGCCAAGATCGCGTTCTCAATCAGCCCCAGCATTTT. Translated, it gives CASSQDRVLNQPQHF.

The rearrangement uses TRBV9 and TRBJ2-5; 10 nucleotides align to TRBD2. The germline V gene encodes CDR1 SGDLS and CDR2 YYNGEE. The CDR3 is made up of 15 amino acids. With V trimmed by 0 bases and J by 5 bases, 4 bases remained unmatched. CDR3: CASSVDSGGRETQYF. For the CDR3, the DNA is TGTGCCAGCAGCGTAGATAGCGGGGGGCGTGAGACCCAGTACTTC.

The chain couples TRBV29-1 to TRBJ2-5; D is perhaps TRBD2 (6 bases). Trimming took 3 bases from V and 5 from J, leaving 7 bases between them. The germline CDR1 and CDR2 sequences are SQVTM and ANQGSEA. The CDR3 totals 11 residues. CDR3 DNA sequence: TGCAGCGTTGAGGGGGGTGAGACCCAGTACTTC. Its protein product is CSVEGGETQYF.